These T cell receptor beta chains were read from a single sample in a study of neurological immune-mediated disorders. Using its own MiXCR run on the 5' RACE reads, TCRdb lists one record per CDR3 protein. The repertoire holds tens of thousands of distinct CDR3 sequences, under 5% seen once, with about 6.9% in the top ten. The sample comprised PBMCs. All receptors come from a man in his thirties or forties with multiple sclerosis. Both conserved end residues are part of each CDR3. Each record gives: J gene, clone size, V gene, D gene, CDR3 length, CDR3 protein, CDR3 DNA. The D gene is left open where the match is weak. The size entry gives once, few, many, or a class for an expanded clone.

J: TRBJ1-2
size: many
V: TRBV20-1
D: .
length: 15
CDR3: CSARDWREFGYGYTF
DNA: TGCAGTGCTAGAGATTGGAGGGAGTTTGGCTATGGCTACACCTTC

J: TRBJ1-5
size: many
V: TRBV20-1
D: .
length: 16
CDR3: CSARDPRTAGDQPQHF
DNA: TGCAGTGCTAGAGATCCCCGGACGGCAGGGGATCAGCCCCAGCATTTT

J: TRBJ2-6
size: many
V: TRBV15
D: .
length: 15
CDR3: CATTRDGTGANVLTF
DNA: TGTGCCACCACCCGAGATGGCACTGGGGCCAACGTCCTGACTTTC

J: TRBJ1-2
size: many
V: TRBV20-1
D: .
length: 14
CDR3: CSARDVRDGYGYTF
DNA: TGCAGTGCTAGAGATGTGAGGGACGGCTATGGCTACACCTTC

J: TRBJ2-4
size: many
V: TRBV3-1
D: .
length: 12
CDR3: CASSPQLGIQYF
DNA: TGTGCCAGCAGCCCCCAACTGGGCATTCAGTACTTC

J: TRBJ2-7
size: few
V: TRBV5-5
D: TRBD1
length: 13
CDR3: CASRAGTAYEQYF
DNA: TGTGCCAGCAGGGCCGGGACAGCCTACGAGCAGTACTTC

J: TRBJ1-1
size: many
V: TRBV7-6
D: .
length: 13
CDR3: CASSLGRGAEAFF
DNA: TGTGCCAGCAGCCTTGGGAGGGGAGCTGAAGCTTTCTTT

J: TRBJ1-1
size: many
V: TRBV4-1
D: .
length: 16
CDR3: CASSQAGQFRSTEAFF
DNA: TGCGCCAGCAGCCAGGCTGGACAGTTTAGGAGCACTGAAGCTTTCTTT

J: TRBJ1-5
size: many
V: TRBV20-1
D: .
length: 15
CDR3: CSARVGPGIDQPQHF
DNA: TGCAGTGCTAGAGTGGGCCCAGGGATAGATCAGCCCCAGCATTTT

J: TRBJ2-3
size: many
V: TRBV6-6
D: TRBD1
length: 17
CDR3: CASSPLRTGEVTDTQYF
DNA: TGTGCCAGCAGTCCGCTCAGGACAGGCGAAGTCACAGATACGCAGTATTTT

J: TRBJ1-1
size: few
V: TRBV27
D: TRBD1
length: 14
CDR3: CASSFSGGDTEAFF
DNA: TGTGCCAGCAGTTTTTCAGGGGGAGACACTGAAGCTTTCTTT

J: TRBJ2-2
size: many
V: TRBV7-2
D: TRBD1
length: 15
CDR3: CASSLAGTGNGELFF
DNA: TGTGCCAGCAGCTTAGCTGGGACAGGAAACGGGGAGCTGTTTTTT

J: TRBJ1-2
size: few
V: TRBV25-1
D: TRBD1
length: 13
CDR3: CASSGQGRYGYTF
DNA: TGTGCCAGCAGTGGACAGGGCCGCTATGGCTACACCTTC

J: TRBJ1-1
size: many
V: TRBV5-1
D: .
length: 16
CDR3: CASSLPPGGTNTEAFF
DNA: TGCGCCAGCAGCTTACCTCCTGGCGGAACGAACACTGAAGCTTTCTTT